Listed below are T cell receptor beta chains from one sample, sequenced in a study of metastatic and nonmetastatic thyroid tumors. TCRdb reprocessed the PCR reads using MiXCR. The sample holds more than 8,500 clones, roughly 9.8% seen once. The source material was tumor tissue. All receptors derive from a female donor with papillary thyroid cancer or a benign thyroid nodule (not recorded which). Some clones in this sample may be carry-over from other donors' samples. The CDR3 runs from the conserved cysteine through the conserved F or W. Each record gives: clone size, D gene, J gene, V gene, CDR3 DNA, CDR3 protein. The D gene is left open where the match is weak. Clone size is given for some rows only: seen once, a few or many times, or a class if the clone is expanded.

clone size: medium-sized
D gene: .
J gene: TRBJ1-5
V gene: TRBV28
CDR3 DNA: TGTGCCAGCAACACTGGGGGGAACGTTCAGCCCCAGCATTTT
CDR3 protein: CASNTGGNVQPQHF

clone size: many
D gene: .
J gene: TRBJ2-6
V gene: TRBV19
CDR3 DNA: TGTGCCAGTAGTATCTCTGGGGCCAACGTCCTGACTTTC
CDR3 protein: CASSISGANVLTF

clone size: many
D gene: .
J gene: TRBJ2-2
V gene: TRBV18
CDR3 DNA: TGTGCCAGCTCGGGGCAGGAGACCACCGGGGAGCTGTTTTTT
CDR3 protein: CASSGQETTGELFF

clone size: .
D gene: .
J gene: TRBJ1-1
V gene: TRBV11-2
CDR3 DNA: TGTGCCAGCAGCTTGAACGGGGGCGCGAACACTGAAGCTTTCTTT
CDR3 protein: CASSLNGGANTEAFF

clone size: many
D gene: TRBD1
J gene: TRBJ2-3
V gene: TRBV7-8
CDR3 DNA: TGTGCCAGCAGCTTCGGGGGACAGGCAGATACGCAGTATTTT
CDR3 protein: CASSFGGQADTQYF

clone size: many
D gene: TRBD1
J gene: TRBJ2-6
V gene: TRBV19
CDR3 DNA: TGTGCCAGTAGTATTGTGTCCGGGACAGGGGGCGTAGGGGCCAACGTCCTGACTTTC
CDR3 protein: CASSIVSGTGGVGANVLTF

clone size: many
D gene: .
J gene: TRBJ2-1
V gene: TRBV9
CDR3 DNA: TGTGCCAGCAGCGTAGGACGGTTCGATGAGCAGTTCTTC
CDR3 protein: CASSVGRFDEQFF

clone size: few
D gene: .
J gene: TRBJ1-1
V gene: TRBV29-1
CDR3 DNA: TGCAGCGTTCCGACAGTCCCAAAGAACACTGAAGCTTTCTTT
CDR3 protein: CSVPTVPKNTEAFF

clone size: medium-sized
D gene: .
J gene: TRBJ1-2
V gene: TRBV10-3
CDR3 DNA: TGTGCCATCAAACAGGAAAACTATGGCTACACCTTC
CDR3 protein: CAIKQENYGYTF

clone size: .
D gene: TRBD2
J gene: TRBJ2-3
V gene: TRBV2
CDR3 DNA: TGTGCCAGCAGAGCGGGACTAGCGGGTCCAGATACGCAGTATTTT
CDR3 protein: CASRAGLAGPDTQYF

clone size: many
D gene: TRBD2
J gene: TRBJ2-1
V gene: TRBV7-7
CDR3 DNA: TGTGCTAGCAGCCCGGGGGGAGCGGGAGGTGAGCAGTTCTTC
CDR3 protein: CASSPGGAGGEQFF

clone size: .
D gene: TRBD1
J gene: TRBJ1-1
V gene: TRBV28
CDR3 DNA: TGTGCCAGCAGCCCCGTCAGGGGGTTGTACACTGAAGCTTTCTTT
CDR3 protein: CASSPVRGLYTEAFF

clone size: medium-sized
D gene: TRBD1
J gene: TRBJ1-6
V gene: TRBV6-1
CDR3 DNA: TGTGCCAGCAGTTCTGCGGACAGGGGGCAAAATTCACCCCTCCACTTT
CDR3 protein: CASSSADRGQNSPLHF

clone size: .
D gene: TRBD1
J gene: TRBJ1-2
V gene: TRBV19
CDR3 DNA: TGTGCCAGTAGTATAGGAGCACAGGGGCGCCACGGCTACACCTTC
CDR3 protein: CASSIGAQGRHGYTF

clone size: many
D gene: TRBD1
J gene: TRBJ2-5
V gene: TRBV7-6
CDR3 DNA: TGTGCCAGCAGCTCCTTGACAGGGCCAGAGACCCAGTACTTC
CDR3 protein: CASSSLTGPETQYF

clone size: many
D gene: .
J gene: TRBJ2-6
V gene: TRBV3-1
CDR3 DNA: TGTGCCAGCAGCCAAGTCCGCTCTGGGGCCAACGTCCTGACTTTC
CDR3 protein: CASSQVRSGANVLTF

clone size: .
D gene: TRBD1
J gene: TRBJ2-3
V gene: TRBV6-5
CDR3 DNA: TGTGCAAGCAGTTACGGGACAGGGGGCAGTGATACGCAGTATTTT
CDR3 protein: CASSYGTGGSDTQYF

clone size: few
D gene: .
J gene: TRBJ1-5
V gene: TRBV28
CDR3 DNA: TGTGCCAGCAGTGCAATAGGGGGTATTGGTAGCAATCAGCCCCAGCATTTT
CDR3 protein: CASSAIGGIGSNQPQHF

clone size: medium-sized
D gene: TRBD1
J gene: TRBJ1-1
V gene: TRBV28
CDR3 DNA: TGTGCCAGCAGTTCTCCCCACCGGGACAGTCAGTTCTTT
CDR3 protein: CASSSPHRDSQFF

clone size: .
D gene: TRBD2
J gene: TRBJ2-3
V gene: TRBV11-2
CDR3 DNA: TGTGTCAGCAGCCCACAACCGGGACTAGCCACAGATACGCAGTATTTT
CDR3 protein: CVSSPQPGLATDTQYF

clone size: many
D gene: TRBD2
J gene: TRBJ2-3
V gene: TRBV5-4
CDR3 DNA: TGTGCCAGCAGCTTGGGCCCTAGCGGAGGGGCAGATACGCAGTATTTT
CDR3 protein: CASSLGPSGGADTQYF

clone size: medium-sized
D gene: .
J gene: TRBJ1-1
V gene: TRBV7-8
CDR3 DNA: TGTGCCAGCAGCTTAGATCCGGGAGGCACTGAAGCTTTCTTT
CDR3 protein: CASSLDPGGTEAFF

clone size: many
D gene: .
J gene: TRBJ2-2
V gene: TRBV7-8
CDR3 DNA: TGTGCCAGCAGCTTAGCTTCGACCACCGGGGAGCTGTTTTTT
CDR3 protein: CASSLASTTGELFF

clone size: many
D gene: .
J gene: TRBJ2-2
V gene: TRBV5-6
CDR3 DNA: TGTGCCAGCAGCTTGAGGGGCCGGGAGAGGTCCACCGGGGAGCTGTTTTTT
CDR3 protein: CASSLRGRERSTGELFF

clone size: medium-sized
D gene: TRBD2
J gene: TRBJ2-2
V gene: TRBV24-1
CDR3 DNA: TGTGCCACCAGTGATCCTGGACTAGCGGGAAAAGTGGGGTACGCCGGGGAGCTGTTTTTT
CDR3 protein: CATSDPGLAGKVGYAGELFF

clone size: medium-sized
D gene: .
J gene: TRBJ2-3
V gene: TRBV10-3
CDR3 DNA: TGTGCCATCAGTGAGTCAGGGGGAAGCACAGATACGCAGTATTTT
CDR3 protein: CAISESGGSTDTQYF

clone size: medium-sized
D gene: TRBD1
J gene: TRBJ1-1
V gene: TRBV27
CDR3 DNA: TGTGCCAGCAGTTTATCGGGACAGGCGAACACTGAAGCTTTCTTT
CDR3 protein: CASSLSGQANTEAFF

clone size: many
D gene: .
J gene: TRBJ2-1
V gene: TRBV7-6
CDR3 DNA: TGTGCCAGCAGCTTCCACGGCTCCTACAATGAGCAGTTCTTC
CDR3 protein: CASSFHGSYNEQFF

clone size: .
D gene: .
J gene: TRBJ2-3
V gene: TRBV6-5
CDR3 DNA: TGTGCCAGCAGTTACTCGGGCGGGGGCACAGATACGCAGTATTTT
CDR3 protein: CASSYSGGGTDTQYF

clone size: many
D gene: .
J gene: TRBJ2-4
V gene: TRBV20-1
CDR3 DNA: TGCAGTGCCGGGGAGGGGGAGGACATTCAGTACTTC
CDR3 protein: CSAGEGEDIQYF

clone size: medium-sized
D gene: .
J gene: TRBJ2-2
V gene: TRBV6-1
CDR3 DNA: TGTGCCAGCAGTTTCACTTTAACCGGGGAGCTGTTTTTT
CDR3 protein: CASSFTLTGELFF

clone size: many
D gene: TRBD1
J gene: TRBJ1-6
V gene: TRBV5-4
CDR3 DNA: TGTGCCAGCAGCCCCGGGGGACAGGGGTATAATTCACCCCTCCACTTT
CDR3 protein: CASSPGGQGYNSPLHF

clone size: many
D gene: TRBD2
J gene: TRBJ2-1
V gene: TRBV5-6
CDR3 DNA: TGTGCCAGCAGCTTTTCTAGCGGGGGTTACAATGAGCAGTTCTTC
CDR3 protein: CASSFSSGGYNEQFF

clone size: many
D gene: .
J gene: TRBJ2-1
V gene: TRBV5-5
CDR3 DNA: TGTGCCAGCAGCTTACCGCCCACGGGGCAGTTCTTC
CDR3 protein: CASSLPPTGQFF

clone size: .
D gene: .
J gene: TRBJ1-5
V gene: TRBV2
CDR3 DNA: TGTGCCAGCAGGTATGACAGGAGTCAAGAGACCCAGCATTTT
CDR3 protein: CASRYDRSQETQHF

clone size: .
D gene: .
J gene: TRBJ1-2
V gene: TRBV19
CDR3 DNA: TGTGCCAGTAGTTATGACAGCTATGGCTACACCTTC
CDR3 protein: CASSYDSYGYTF

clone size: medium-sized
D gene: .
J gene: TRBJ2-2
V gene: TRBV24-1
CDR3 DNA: TGTGCCACCAGCACTGTAGAGGGTAGCGGGGAGCTGTTTTTT
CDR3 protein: CATSTVEGSGELFF

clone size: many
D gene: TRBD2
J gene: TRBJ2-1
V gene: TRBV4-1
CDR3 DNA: TGCGCCAGCAGCCAAGTGGGGGGGGTTGGAAATGAGCAGTTCTTC
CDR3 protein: CASSQVGGVGNEQFF

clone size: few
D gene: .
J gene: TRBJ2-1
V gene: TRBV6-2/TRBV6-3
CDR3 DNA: TGTGCCAGCGCGGCCAGCAGCTTCGGGACGGATGGTAATGAGCAGTTCTTC
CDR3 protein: CASAASSFGTDGNEQFF

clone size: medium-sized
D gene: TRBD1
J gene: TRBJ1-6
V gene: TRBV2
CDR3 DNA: TGTGCCAGCAGTTGGGACAGGGTCAATTCACCCCTCCACTTT
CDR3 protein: CASSWDRVNSPLHF

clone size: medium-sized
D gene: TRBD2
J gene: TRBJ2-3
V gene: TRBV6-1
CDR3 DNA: TGTGCCAGCAGTGTAGCGGGGGGCGGCACAGATACGCAGTATTTT
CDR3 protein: CASSVAGGGTDTQYF

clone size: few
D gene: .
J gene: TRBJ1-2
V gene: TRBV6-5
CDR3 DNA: TGTGCCAGCAGTTACTCCTCGGGTGGGGGGCGCATATCCTATGGCTACACCTTC
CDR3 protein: CASSYSSGGGRISYGYTF

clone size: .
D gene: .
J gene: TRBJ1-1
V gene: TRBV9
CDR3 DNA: TGTGCCAGCAGCATAGAGGCGACTCCGAACACTGAAGCTTTCTTT
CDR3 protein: CASSIEATPNTEAFF

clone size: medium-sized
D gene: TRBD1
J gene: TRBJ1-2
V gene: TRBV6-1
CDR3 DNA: TGTGCCAGCAGTGAAACCAGACAGGGGCGCTATGGCTACACCTTC
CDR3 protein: CASSETRQGRYGYTF

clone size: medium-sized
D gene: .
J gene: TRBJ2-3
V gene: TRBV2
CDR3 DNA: TGTGCCAGCAGAGCAGGGTCCGGCACAGATACGCAGTATTTT
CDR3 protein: CASRAGSGTDTQYF

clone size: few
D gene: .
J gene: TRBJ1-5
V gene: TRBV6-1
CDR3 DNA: TGTGCCAGCGTCAGACCTCCCCAGCATTTT
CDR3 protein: CASVRPPQHF

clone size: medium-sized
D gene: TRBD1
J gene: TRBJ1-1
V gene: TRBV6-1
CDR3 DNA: TGTGCCAGCAGTCTCAGGGCAGGGGGCACTGAAGCTTTCTTT
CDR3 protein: CASSLRAGGTEAFF

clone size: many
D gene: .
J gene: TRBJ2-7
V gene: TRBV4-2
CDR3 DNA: TGTGCCAGCAGCCAAGGTTGGGGCGAGCAGTACTTC
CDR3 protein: CASSQGWGEQYF

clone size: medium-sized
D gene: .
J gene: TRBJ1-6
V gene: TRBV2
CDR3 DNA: TGTGCCAGCAGTGCTGGTGTGTGGAATTCACCCCTCCACTTT
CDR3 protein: CASSAGVWNSPLHF

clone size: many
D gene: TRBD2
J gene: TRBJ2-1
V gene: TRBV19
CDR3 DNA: TGTGCCAGTAGTCTCCTCCTAGCGGGAGTTCGCAATGAGCAGTTCTTC
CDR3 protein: CASSLLLAGVRNEQFF

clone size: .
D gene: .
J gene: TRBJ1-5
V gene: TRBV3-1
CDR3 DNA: TGTGCCAGCAGCCAAGGGACGGGGAACAATCAGCCCCGGCATTTT
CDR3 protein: CASSQGTGNNQPRHF

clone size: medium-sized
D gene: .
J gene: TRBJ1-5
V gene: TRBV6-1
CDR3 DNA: TGTGCCAGCAGTTTGGCCAGGGGCTCCAGCAATCAGCCCCAGCATTTT
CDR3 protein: CASSLARGSSNQPQHF

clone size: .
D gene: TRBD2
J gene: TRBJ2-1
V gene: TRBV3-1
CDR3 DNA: TGTGCCAGCAGCCATTTAACTGGCGGGGGGCCCTACAATGAGCAGTTCTTC
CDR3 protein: CASSHLTGGGPYNEQFF

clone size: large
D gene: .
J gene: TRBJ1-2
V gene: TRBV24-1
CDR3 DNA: TGTGCCACCAGTGATGAGGGATCTTCCTATGGCTACACCTTC
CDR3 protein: CATSDEGSSYGYTF

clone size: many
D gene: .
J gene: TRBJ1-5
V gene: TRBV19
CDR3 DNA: TGTGCCAGTAGTATAGTCACAAGAAATAGCAATCAGCCCCAGCATTTT
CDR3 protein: CASSIVTRNSNQPQHF

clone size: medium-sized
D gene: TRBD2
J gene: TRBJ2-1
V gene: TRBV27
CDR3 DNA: TGTGCCAGCAGTTTATTCGTTGGGGGGGTTGTCAATGAGCAGTTCTTC
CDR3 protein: CASSLFVGGVVNEQFF